A selection of T cell receptor beta chains follows, all from one sample in a study of blood T cell repertoires in COVID-19. Profiled with immunoSEQ multiplex PCR; TCRdb holds only in-frame clones, not every one. The data contain around 260,000 clones, approximately 86% of them seen just once; the ten biggest clones take up nearly 2%. Sequenced material: peripheral blood. The receptors stem from a man aged 25-40 years with active or convalescent COVID-19. Both conserved end residues are part of each CDR3. The D gene is left open where the match is weak. Rows give clone size only sometimes, using once, few, many, or a class for an expanded clone.

>TRBJ1-3|-|-|TRBV29-1
TGCAGCGTTGAAGTTCAGGGTCTCTCTGGAAACACCATATATTTT
CSVEVQGLSGNTIYF
>TRBJ2-3|-|TRBD2|TRBV30
TGTGCCTGGACCGGGACTAGCGATCGGGATACGCAGTATTTT
CAWTGTSDRDTQYF
>TRBJ2-5|once|TRBD1|TRBV7-9
TGTGCCAGCAGCCAGTCGACAGGGCTGGAGACCCAGTACTTC
CASSQSTGLETQYF
>TRBJ1-1|-|-|TRBV19
TGTGCCACTAATCCCGGACGGCAGGGAAGTACTGAAGCTTTCTTT
CATNPGRQGSTEAFF
>TRBJ1-2|once|TRBD1|TRBV18
TGTGCCAGCTCACCATCAGGGGGAGGAGCCTATGGCTACACCTTC
CASSPSGGGAYGYTF
>TRBJ1-1|-|-|TRBV6-5
TGTGCCAGCAGTTATGGGGCAGGCGAAGCTTTCTTT
CASSYGAGEAFF
>TRBJ2-5|-|TRBD1|TRBV9
TGTGCCAGCAGCGTGGGGGACAGGGATCCGGAAGAGACCCAGTACTTC
CASSVGDRDPEETQYF
>TRBJ2-5|-|-|TRBV12-5
TGTGCTAGTGGGCCCTTCGGAGTGGAGACCCAGTACTTC
CASGPFGVETQYF
>TRBJ1-2|-|-|TRBV6-1
TGTGCCAGCAGTGCTACCCCTGAACAGGTTCAATATGGCTACACCTTC
CASSATPEQVQYGYTF
>TRBJ2-7|once|TRBD2|TRBV3-1/TRBV3-2
TGTGCCAGCAGCCAACTCGGCGGACTAGCGGATTCCTACGAGCAGTACTTC
CASSQLGGLADSYEQYF
>TRBJ1-3|-|-|TRBV6-1
TGTGCCAGCAGTGAAAGTTGGGGAGCTGGAAACACCATATATTTT
CASSESWGAGNTIYF
>TRBJ2-7|-|TRBD1|TRBV6-5
TGTGCCAGCGGCCGGGACAGTAGCTACGAGCAGTACTTC
CASGRDSSYEQYF
>TRBJ1-6|-|-|TRBV19
TGTGCCAGTAGTATCAGCGATTCACCCCTCCACTTT
CASSISDSPLHF
>TRBJ2-3|-|TRBD2|TRBV18
TGTGCCAGCTCACCGCGAGCGACTAGCGGGGGGGTTGATACGCAGTATTTT
CASSPRATSGGVDTQYF
>TRBJ2-5|-|TRBD1|TRBV5-4
TGTGCCAGCGGCACAGGGGACGGGGAGACCCAGTACTTC
CASGTGDGETQYF
>TRBJ1-2|-|-|TRBV21-1
TGTGCCAGCAGCGCGGGACAGGGGGTCTATGGCTACACCTTC
CASSAGQGVYGYTF
>TRBJ1-3|-|-|TRBV9
TGTGCCAGCAGCGTGACAGCGCTCTCTGGAAACACCATATATTTT
CASSVTALSGNTIYF
>TRBJ2-1|-|-|TRBV29-1
TGCAGCGTCGAGGGACAAAGGCGGAGCAATAATGAGCAGTTCTTC
CSVEGQRRSNNEQFF
>TRBJ2-1|-|-|TRBV7-9
TGTGCCAGCAGCTTTTACTACAATGAGCAGTTCTTC
CASSFYYNEQFF
>TRBJ1-2|-|-|TRBV5-1
TGCGCCAGCAGCCGGTGGCACCAGGATAACTATGGCTACACCTTC
CASSRWHQDNYGYTF
>TRBJ2-1|-|TRBD1|TRBV5-1
TGCGCCAGCAGCAAGGGACAGTCCTACAATGAGCAGTTCTTC
CASSKGQSYNEQFF
>TRBJ1-2|-|TRBD1|TRBV15
TGTGCCACCAGCAGAGATAAGGGACAGTGGTCTGGCTACACCTTC
CATSRDKGQWSGYTF
>TRBJ1-1|-|-|TRBV9
TGTGCCAGCAGCGTAGTTGAAGCCCCTAAGGCTTTCTTT
CASSVVEAPKAFF
>TRBJ2-7|-|-|TRBV29-1
TGCAGCGTTGCCGGACTTAACTACGAGCAGTACTTC
CSVAGLNYEQYF
>TRBJ1-1|-|TRBD1|TRBV5-1
TGCGCCAGCACTTTCGCCACAGGGGCGGACACTGAAGCTTTCTTT
CASTFATGADTEAFF
>TRBJ1-5|once|-|TRBV6-1
TGTGCCAGCAGTGAAGGGACAGATCAGCCCCAGCATTTT
CASSEGTDQPQHF
>TRBJ1-4|few|-|TRBV5-4
TGTGCCAGCAGCTTGGGAGTAGGCAGGGTTGCAAATGAAAAACTGTTTTTT
CASSLGVGRVANEKLFF
>TRBJ2-6|-|TRBD1|TRBV7-9
TGTGCCAGCAGCCTCCGGACAGGGATTGGGGCCAACGTCCTGACTTTC
CASSLRTGIGANVLTF
>TRBJ2-4|-|-|TRBV6-6
TGTGCCAGCAGTGCCGGTGAGGGCAAAAACATTCAGTACTTC
CASSAGEGKNIQYF
>TRBJ2-3|-|TRBD2|TRBV3-1/TRBV3-2
TGTGCCAGCAGCCAAGGCGGGGGGGAAGTGGATACGCAGTATTTT
CASSQGGGEVDTQYF
>TRBJ1-5|-|-|TRBV2
TGTGCCAGCAGTGAATCCCAAAGCAATCAGCCCCAGCATTTT
CASSESQSNQPQHF
>TRBJ2-1|few|TRBD1|TRBV5-1
TGCGCCAGCAGCGCGGAGGCAGGGGGCAATAATGAGCAGTTCTTC
CASSAEAGGNNEQFF
>TRBJ1-3|-|TRBD1|TRBV5-5
TGTGCCAGCAGCTTTTACGGGACAGGGGGCTCGGCGGGAAACACCATATATTTT
CASSFYGTGGSAGNTIYF
>TRBJ1-4|-|-|TRBV3-1/TRBV3-2
TGTGCCAGCAGCCAACGGACACCAAACATGGAAAAACTGTTTTTT
CASSQRTPNMEKLFF
>TRBJ2-1|-|TRBD2|TRBV11-2
TGTGCCACCGACCCCGGGGGGGCATACAATGAGCAGTTCTTC
CATDPGGAYNEQFF
>TRBJ1-2|-|TRBD1|TRBV7-2
TGTGCCAGCAGCTTGTCGGACAGGGTGGGGGTTGGCTACACCTTC
CASSLSDRVGVGYTF
>TRBJ2-1|once|-|TRBV9
TGTGCCAGCAGCGTAGCTCTGACTAGCTCCTACAATGAGCAGTTCTTC
CASSVALTSSYNEQFF
>TRBJ1-2|once|TRBD1|TRBV2
TGTGCCAGCCTAGACAGGGGTCAGGAAGGCTACACCTTC
CASLDRGQEGYTF
>TRBJ2-7|-|-|TRBV18
TGTGCCAGCCAACAGGATAGCTCCTACGAGCAGTACTTC
CASQQDSSYEQYF
>TRBJ2-5|-|-|TRBV19
TGTGCCAGTAGTATGGGGTGGAGCAGGGAAGGCCAAGAGACCCAGTACTTC
CASSMGWSREGQETQYF
>TRBJ1-1|-|-|TRBV7-2
TGTGCCAGCAGCCGCAGGGGAGCAAACACTGAAGCTTTCTTT
CASSRRGANTEAFF
>TRBJ2-5|-|TRBD2|TRBV5-4
TGTGCCAGCAGCTTCGGGGCGGGGGGAACCGAGACCCAGTACTTC
CASSFGAGGTETQYF